These 26 T cell receptor beta chains were all obtained from the same sample, sequenced in a study of CD8 T cells in ankylosing spondylitis. Study results and caveats: Blood from ankylosing spondylitis patients appeared to carry a characteristic roughly eight-variant TCR beta motif.

Antigens for these TCRs are unknown. TCRdb processed the 5' RACE reads anew with MiXCR; each CDR3 protein has one entry. Among about 400,000 distinct CDR3 sequences, around 20% were seen once, and the ten largest hold roughly 16%. Sequences were obtained from blood, either unsorted or a sorted T cell fraction (not recorded which). Every receptor here comes from a male donor with ankylosing spondylitis.

This clonotype was counted once. The rearrangement links TRBV6-1 to TRBJ1-2; possible D gene TRBD1, 5 bases. The CDR3 length is 13 residues. Trimming took off 4 bases at V and 4 bases at J, with 10 bases between the two ends. CDR1 and CDR2 from the germline V gene are MNHNS and SASEGT. The CDR3 nucleotides read TGTGCCAGCAGTGGCTGGGGGACCTATGGCTACACCTTC. Translated, it gives CASSGWGTYGYTF.

The chain uses TRBV7-8 and TRBJ2-6; no clear D gene. The CDR3 has 17 amino acids. The V end was cut by 3 bases, the J end by 1 base, with 13 bases between. The germline gives CDR1 SGHVS, CDR2 FQNEAQ. The CDR3 here is CASSLSLGLSGANVLTF. As DNA, the CDR3 is TGTGCCAGCAGCTTGAGCCTCGGGTTGTCTGGGGCCAACGTCCTGACTTTC.

This clonotype has ten or more counts. The junction and the germline gene differ at one end; a read error may be behind it. The rearrangement links TRBV29-1 to TRBJ2-1; D is ambiguous. Germline values: CDR1 SQVTM, CDR2 ANQGSEA. CDR3 length: 11 amino acids. The CDR3 is CSSLSYDEQFF. The CDR3 DNA is TGCAGCTCCTTAAGCTACGATGAGCAGTTCTTC.

There are many counts of this clonotype. The chain recombines TRBV10-3 with TRBJ1-1, with TRBD1 matching over 7 bases. Germline V gives CDR1 ENHRY, CDR2 SYGVKD. Unmatched junction bases numbered 6, after V lost 2 bases and J lost 0 bases. The CDR3 sequence is 16 residues long. DNA of the CDR3: TGTGCCATCAGTGAGGGTATGACAGGGATGAACACTGAAGCTTTCTTT. This sequence encodes CAISEGMTGMNTEAFF.

The rearrangement uses TRBV18 and TRBJ1-1; the D is unclear. The CDR3 loop spans 16 amino acids. Trimming shortened V by 2 bases and J by 2 bases, and 15 bases separated the two germline ends. Germline V lookup: CDR1 KGHSH, CDR2 LQKENI. Here the CDR3 DNA reads TGTGCCAGCTCACCAGTTCCCGTAAGAGAAAACACTGAAGCTTTCTTT. This gives the protein CASSPVPVRENTEAFF.

The chain couples TRBV20-1 to TRBJ1-5, with D possibly TRBD1 on 6 matching bases. Trimming left V 4 bases short and J 0 bases short, with 16 bases between. There are 16 residues in the CDR3. Germline assignment: CDR1 DFQATT and CDR2 SNEGSKA (reference sequence). CDR3: CSANPPGQISNQPQHF. In DNA, the CDR3 is TGCAGTGCTAACCCACCCGGACAGATTAGCAATCAGCCCCAGCATTTT.

The chain links TRBV20-1 to TRBJ2-7, with D possibly being TRBD1 (5 bases). Germline V gene data show CDR1 as DFQATT and CDR2 as SNEGSKA (reference sequence). The CDR3 is made up of 13 amino acids. V was shortened by 5 bases and J by 7 bases, with 18 bases between the two germline ends. CDR3 amino acids: CSACQGTHYEQYF. The CDR3 DNA reads TGCAGTGCTTGCCAGGGCACACACTATGAGCAGTACTTC.

The chain has TRBV2 and TRBJ2-7, with 9 bases identical to TRBD1. V lost 8 bases, J lost 5 bases, and 4 bases stayed unmatched. The CDR3 contains 12 residues. Germline values: CDR1 SNHLY, CDR2 FYNNEI. The CDR3 coding sequence is TGTGCCAGCGGACAGGGGTTGCACGAGCAGTACTTC. It specifies CASGQGLHEQYF.

The rearrangement uses TRBV7-2 and TRBJ1-1, with D possibly TRBD1 on 6 matching bases. Germline CDR1 and CDR2: SGHTA and FQGNSA. CDR3 length: 13 amino acids. V lost 5 bases to trimming and J lost 5 bases, with 12 bases between them. The CDR3 sequence: CASSPGQITEAFF. The CDR3 nucleotides read TGTGCCAGCAGCCCAGGACAGATAACTGAAGCTTTCTTT.

The chain recombines TRBV7-9 with TRBJ2-3, with D perhaps TRBD1 (5 bases). The germline CDR1 and CDR2 sequences are SEHNR and FQNEAQ (reference sequence). This CDR3 contains 15 residues. Trimming cost V 3 bases and J 1 base, with 11 bases left between them. CDR3 amino acids: CASSFSGFGTDTQYF. The CDR3 bases are TGTGCCAGCAGCTTTTCAGGGTTCGGCACAGATACGCAGTATTTT.

This clonotype has just a few counts. This chain links TRBV7-9 with TRBJ2-2, with a tentative D call TRBD1 (5 bases). V was pared by 1 base and J by 6 bases, with 15 bases between. The V gene's germline CDR1 is SEHNR and CDR2 FQNEAQ (reference sequence). The CDR3 extends over 16 amino acids. CDR3 in DNA: TGTGCCAGCAGCTTAGTGGACACTTCGGTGTCCGGGGAGCTGTTTTTT. Its protein product is CASSLVDTSVSGELFF.

The chain has TRBV12-3 or TRBV12-4 and TRBJ2-5; 8 bases fit TRBD1. V shed 6 bases, J shed 5 bases, and the junction held 8 bases outside the gene matches. The CDR3 loop spans 14 amino acids. CDR3: CASRPTGDLETQYF. CDR3 bases: TGTGCCAGCAGGCCGACAGGGGACCTGGAGACCCAGTACTTC.

This clonotype was recorded a few times. This chain uses TRBV5-6 with TRBJ2-4; weak D call: TRBD1 (5 bases). The CDR3 contains 14 residues. V was pared by 4 bases and J by 0 bases, with 8 bases between. The germline V gene encodes CDR1 SGHDT and CDR2 YYEEEE. This CDR3 is CASSQQVAKNIQYF. The CDR3 DNA sequence: TGTGCCAGCAGCCAACAGGTAGCCAAAAACATTCAGTACTTC.

The gene calls are TRBV28 and TRBJ2-2, with D uncertain. This CDR3 is 12 amino acids long. V was shortened by 10 bases and J by 2 bases, with 8 bases between the two germline ends. Looked up from germline, CDR1 is MDHEN and CDR2 is SYDVKM. CDR3 amino acids: CAIGRNTGELFF. CDR3 in DNA: TGTGCCATAGGCAGAAACACCGGGGAGCTGTTTTTT.

The genes are TRBV12-3 or TRBV12-4 and TRBJ2-1; TRBD1 matches 7 bases. After removal of 6 bases from V and 3 bases from J, the junction contained 8 bases not matched to a gene. This CDR3 has 15 residues. The CDR3 nucleotides read TGTGCCAGCAGCAATGGACAGGTGGGCTACAATGAGCAGTTCTTC. Protein: CASSNGQVGYNEQFF.

The chain joins TRBV20-1 to TRBJ1-5, with a possible D match to TRBD1 (5 bases). Deletions cut 3 bases from V and 3 bases from J, with 12 bases between. Germline V gene lookup returns CDR1 DFQATT and CDR2 SNEGSKA (reference sequence). The CDR3 has 14 amino acids. The CDR3: CSASQGGLNQPQHF. In nucleotides, the CDR3 is TGCAGTGCTAGCCAGGGAGGACTCAATCAGCCCCAGCATTTT.

This clonotype was detected many times. V usage is TRBV11-2 and J usage is TRBJ2-7; 9 positions agree with TRBD1. The CDR3 contains 18 residues. In germline, CDR1 is SGHAT, CDR2 FQNNGV. V dropped 5 bases and J dropped 1; count of bases not matched to a gene: 15. The CDR3: CASSPAVYPDRGSYEQYF. The CDR3 region has the DNA TGTGCCAGCAGCCCTGCGGTTTATCCGGACAGGGGATCCTACGAGCAGTACTTC.

Points on this clonotype: The junction departs from the called germline gene at one end, perhaps through a read error. This rearrangement joins TRBV7-3 to TRBJ2-5; the D gene is possibly TRBD1 (5 bases). Germline CDR1 and CDR2: SGHTA and FQGTGA. The CDR3 spans 14 residues. The CDR3: CASSLTGYQETQYF. For the CDR3, the DNA is TGTGCCAGCAGCCTAACAGGTTACCAAGAGACCCAGTACTTC.

The chain uses TRBV28 and TRBJ2-7; 7 bases are shared with TRBD1. Germline V gene sequence: CDR1 MDHEN, CDR2 SYDVKM. V gave up 5 bases and J gave up 3 bases; unmatched junction bases: 10. There are 15 residues in the CDR3. The CDR3 loop reads CASSPLLDRNYEQYF. CDR3 DNA sequence: TGTGCCAGCAGTCCATTGTTGGACAGGAACTACGAGCAGTACTTC.

The rearrangement uses TRBV18 and TRBJ1-2, with 7 nucleotides matching TRBD1. The CDR3 is made up of 16 amino acids. CDR1 and CDR2 from the germline V gene are KGHSH and LQKENI. V shed 5 bases, J shed 6 bases, and the junction held 15 bases outside the gene matches. The CDR3 here is CASSTSSQGDLHGYTF. The CDR3 DNA is TGTGCCAGCTCAACCTCTTCCCAGGGGGACCTTCATGGCTACACCTTC.

The gene calls are TRBV5-6 and TRBJ1-4, with 7 bases lining up with TRBD1. V was clipped by 2 bases and J by 8 bases; unmatched bases: 6. This CDR3 region has 14 residues. Germline CDR1 is SGHDT and CDR2 is YYEEEE. Here the CDR3 reads CASSFGTALEKLFF. CDR3 nucleotide sequence: TGTGCCAGCAGCTTTGGGACAGCCTTGGAAAAACTGTTTTTT.

In its sample, this clonotype was seen a few times. The V call is TRBV20-1, the J call TRBJ2-5; no clear D gene. This CDR3 comprises 11 residues. V lost 6 bases and J 8 bases, leaving 13 bases between the germline ends. Germline V lookup: CDR1 DFQATT, CDR2 SNEGSKA (reference sequence). The CDR3 protein is CSADKATTQYF. For the CDR3, the DNA is TGCAGTGCCGATAAGGCCACCACCCAGTACTTC.

The chain is built from TRBV25-1 and TRBJ2-5; D is tentatively TRBD1 or TRBD2 (7 bases each). V was trimmed by 5 bases and J by 4 bases, leaving 17 bases between them. This CDR3 has 15 residues. Germline-derived CDR1 and CDR2 are MGHDK and SYGVNS. The CDR3 coding sequence is TGTGCCAGCAGTAAAGGGGGCGGGAGAGGAGAGACCCAGTACTTC. Amino acids: CASSKGGGRGETQYF.

There are a few counts of this clonotype. The rearrangement joins TRBV4-2 to TRBJ1-1, with D uncertain. CDR1 and CDR2 from the germline V gene are LGHNA and YNFKEQ. The length of the CDR3 is 14 residues. V shed 0 bases and J shed 1 base, with 6 bases lying between them. The CDR3 here is CASSQEWKNTEAFF. CDR3 DNA sequence: TGTGCCAGCAGCCAAGAATGGAAGAACACTGAAGCTTTCTTT.

V is TRBV2 and J is TRBJ2-1; 7 bases map to TRBD2. In germline, CDR1 is SNHLY, CDR2 FYNNEI. This CDR3 comprises 13 residues. The trim removed 8 bases at V and 12 bases at J, leaving 13 bases unmatched. CDR3: CASEPGGFVWQFF. CDR3 coding DNA: TGTGCCAGCGAGCCGGGGGGATTTGTATGGCAGTTCTTC.

In this sample, this clonotype turned up a few times. The chain links TRBV9 to TRBJ2-2, with 12 positions matching TRBD1. J was trimmed by 7 bases and V by 0 bases; bases with no gene match: 4. The germline V gene has CDR1 SGDLS and CDR2 YYNGEE. The CDR3 runs to 16 residues. The CDR3, as DNA: TGTGCCAGCAGCGTAGCGGGGGACAGGGGGCTCGGGGAGCTGTTTTTT. It encodes CASSVAGDRGLGELFF.